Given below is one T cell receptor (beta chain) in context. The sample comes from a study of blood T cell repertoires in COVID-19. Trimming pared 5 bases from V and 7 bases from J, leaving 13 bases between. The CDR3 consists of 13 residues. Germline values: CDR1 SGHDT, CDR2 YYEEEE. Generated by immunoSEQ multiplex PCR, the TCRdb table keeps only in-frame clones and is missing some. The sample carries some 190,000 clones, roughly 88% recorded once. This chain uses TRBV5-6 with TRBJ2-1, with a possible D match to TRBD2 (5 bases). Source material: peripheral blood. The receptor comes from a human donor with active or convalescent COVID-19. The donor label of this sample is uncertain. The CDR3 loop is CASSKEARNEQFF. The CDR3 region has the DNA TGTGCCAGCAGTAAGGAGGCACGGAATGAGCAGTTCTTC.